What follows describes a single TCR beta chain. These data are taken from a study of cytomegalovirus exposure and HLA in healthy donors. The germline V gene has CDR1 SGHRS and CDR2 YFSETQ. V was trimmed by 4 bases and J by 2 bases, leaving 15 bases between them. This CDR3 spans 15 amino acids. 60 Vbeta and 13 Jbeta primers were used in PCR. The method was immunoSEQ multiplex PCR; TCRdb's version includes in-frame clones alone and lacks a portion of them. Of 180,000 or so clones detected, more than 75% appear once; the ten largest clones hold 2% to 2.5%. Specimen: PBMCs. The receptor comes from a woman under 40 in good health and CMV-seropositive. This sequence joins TRBV5-1 and TRBJ2-5; TRBD1 might be the D (6 bases). The CDR3 bases are TGCGCCAGCAGCCGTTGGGGGCAGGGGCAAGAGACCCAGTACTTC. Translating gives CASSRWGQGQETQYF.